This TCR beta chain was retrieved from a study of regulatory T cells in long-lasting Graves disease. Germline V gene sequence: CDR1 SEHNR, CDR2 FQNEAQ (reference sequence). The CDR3 loop spans 15 amino acids. Sequencing libraries for TCR beta were prepared with iRepertoire HTBI primers and Arm-PCR of CDR3 regions. TCRdb re-called the multiplex PCR reads through MiXCR, storing one row per CDR3 protein. The profile shows about half a million distinct CDR3 sequences, 9.5% to 15% of them singletons. On this clonotype itself: A single base separates this from a much larger clone, so it may be a read error.

Time point described: newly diagnosed GD, antithyroid drugs for less than 3 months. The TCR library was made from RNA extracted from PBMCs. An endocrinology department in Xi'an, China, recruited the patients. The same sample was also used in a study of T cells in Graves' hyperthyroidism and ophthalmopathy. That paper adds: Any patient presenting with uncontrolled infection, other autoimmune disease, pregnancy or lactation was left out.

The chain is built from TRBV7-9 and TRBJ2-3; 8 nucleotides agree with TRBD2. The J call may not be correct, given that the DNA end is closer to TRBJ2-1. This clonotype was sampled from a woman in her twenties or thirties with Graves disease. Here the sequenced sample was peripheral blood mononuclear cells (PBMCs), taken at new diagnosis, from a patient treated with antithyroid drugs. The CDR3 protein is CVSSPEKREIYEQFF. CDR3 DNA sequence: TGTGTCAGCAGTCCCGAAAAGCGGGAGATCTATGAGCAGTTCTTC.